This T cell receptor beta chain was identified in a study of blood T cell repertoires in COVID-19. Patients in Seattle were enrolled during active infection, then followed longitudinally. Produced via immunoSEQ multiplex PCR; TCRdb's table is partial and in-frame only. The sample has roughly 50,000 clones, roughly 85% seen once. This TCR was recovered from a woman over 75 with COVID-19, enrolled during active disease. The sample was peripheral blood.

CDR3: CASSRPSVGGFSRGNTQYF. The CDR3 nucleotides read TGTGCCAGCAGCCGCCCTTCGGTGGGGGGATTCTCGCGGGGAAATACGCAGTATTTT. The rearrangement uses TRBV7-9 and TRBJ2-3; TRBD2 is a possible D gene (6 bases). CDR3 length: 19 amino acids. CDR1 SEHNR and CDR2 FQNEAQ come from the germline V gene (reference sequence). V was pared by 5 bases and J by 7 bases, with 31 bases between.